These 6 T cell receptor beta chains share one sample of origin, sequenced in a study of blood T cell repertoires in COVID-19. Repertoires were generated with immunoSEQ multiplex PCR, while TCRdb's copy carries only in-frame clones and drops some. The repertoire holds 250,000 or so clones, around 85% seen once, with 6.2% in the top ten. The sequenced material came from peripheral blood. The source is a man aged 55 to 70 with acute or convalescent COVID-19.

Here the CDR3 reads CASSSIDGSSYNEQFF. The CDR3 nucleotides read TGTGCCAGCAGTTCTATCGACGGGAGCTCCTACAATGAGCAGTTCTTC. The V call is TRBV27, the J call TRBJ2-1, with D possibly being TRBD2 (6 bases). CDR1 and CDR2 from the germline V gene are MNHEY and SMNVEV (reference sequence). The CDR3 has 16 residues. The V gene lost 4 bases and the J gene lost 0 bases, with 13 bases spanning the gap.

This rearrangement joins TRBV5-6 to TRBJ1-2; 7 bases fit TRBD1. Germline CDR1 reads SGHDT; CDR2 reads YYEEEE. This CDR3 is built from 16 residues. V lost 2 bases, J lost 5 bases, and 12 bases stayed unmatched. The CDR3 DNA reads TGTGCCAGCAGCTTATATCGCGACAGGGATTTTTATGGCTACACCTTC. This translates into CASSLYRDRDFYGYTF.

The CDR3 here is CSVEDTGRSTGLAGVGEQFF. The CDR3, as DNA: TGCAGCGTTGAAGATACTGGCCGCTCTACGGGACTAGCGGGAGTGGGTGAGCAGTTCTTC. The chain couples TRBV29-1 to TRBJ2-1; 14 nucleotides match TRBD2. Germline lookup yields CDR1 SQVTM and CDR2 ANQGSEA. Trimming removed 0 bases from V and 9 bases from J; junction bases left unmatched: 19. The CDR3 has 20 amino acids.

This clone came up a few times. The V call is TRBV28, the J call TRBJ2-2; D ambiguous. The CDR3 loop spans 16 amino acids. Germline V gives CDR1 MDHEN, CDR2 SYDVKM. V dropped 6 bases and J dropped 4 bases, with 18 bases sitting between them. The CDR3 sequence: CASRITTPSVTGELFF. The CDR3 bases are TGTGCCAGCAGGATTACCACCCCGTCGGTCACCGGGGAGCTGTTTTTT.

This clone turned up a few times. The chain joins TRBV19 to TRBJ2-4; D gene uncertain. The CDR3 has 14 residues. V gave up 8 bases and J gave up 0 bases, with 11 bases separating them. Germline assignment: CDR1 LNHDA and CDR2 SQIVND (reference sequence). Here the CDR3 reads CASRDTLAKNIQYF. CDR3 coding DNA: TGTGCCAGTCGAGACACCTTAGCCAAAAACATTCAGTACTTC.

The chain couples TRBV24-1 to TRBJ2-1, with 10 bases matching TRBD1. The ends lost 3 bases at V and 2 bases at J; junction bases unmatched: 6. The CDR3 spans 17 residues. Germline CDR1 is KGHDR and CDR2 is SFDVKD. As DNA, the CDR3 is TGTGCCACCAGTGATCAGACGGGACAGGGGACCTACAATGAGCAGTTCTTC. Its protein is CATSDQTGQGTYNEQFF.